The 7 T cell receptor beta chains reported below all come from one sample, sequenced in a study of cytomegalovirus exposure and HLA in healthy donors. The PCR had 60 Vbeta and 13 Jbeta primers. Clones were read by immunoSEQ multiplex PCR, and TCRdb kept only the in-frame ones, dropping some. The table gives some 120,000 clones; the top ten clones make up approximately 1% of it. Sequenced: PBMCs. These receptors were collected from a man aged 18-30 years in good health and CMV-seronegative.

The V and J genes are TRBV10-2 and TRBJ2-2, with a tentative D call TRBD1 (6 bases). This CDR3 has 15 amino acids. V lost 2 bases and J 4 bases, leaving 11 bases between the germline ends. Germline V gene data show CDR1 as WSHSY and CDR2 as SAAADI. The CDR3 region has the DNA TGCGCCAGCAGTGAGGCAGGGGCGGGCACCGGGGAGCTGTTTTTT. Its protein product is CASSEAGAGTGELFF.

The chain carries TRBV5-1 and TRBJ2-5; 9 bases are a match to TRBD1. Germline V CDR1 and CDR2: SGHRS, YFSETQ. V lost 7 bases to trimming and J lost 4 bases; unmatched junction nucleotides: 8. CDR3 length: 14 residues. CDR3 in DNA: TGCGCCAGCGCGCGAAGGACAGGGGCAGAGACCCAGTACTTC. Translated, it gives CASARRTGAETQYF.

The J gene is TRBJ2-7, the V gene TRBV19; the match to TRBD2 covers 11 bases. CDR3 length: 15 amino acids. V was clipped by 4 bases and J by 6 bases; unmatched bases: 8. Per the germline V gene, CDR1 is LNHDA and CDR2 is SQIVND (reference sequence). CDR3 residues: CASSTHSGRALEQYF. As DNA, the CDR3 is TGTGCCAGTAGTACCCATAGCGGGAGGGCCCTCGAGCAGTACTTC. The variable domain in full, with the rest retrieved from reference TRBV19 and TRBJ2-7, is DGGITQSPKYLFRKEGQNVTLSCEQNLNHDAMYWYRQDPGQGLRLIYYSQIVNDFQKGDIAEGYSVSREKKESFPLTVTSAQKNPTAFYLCASSTHSGRALEQYFGPGTRLTVT.

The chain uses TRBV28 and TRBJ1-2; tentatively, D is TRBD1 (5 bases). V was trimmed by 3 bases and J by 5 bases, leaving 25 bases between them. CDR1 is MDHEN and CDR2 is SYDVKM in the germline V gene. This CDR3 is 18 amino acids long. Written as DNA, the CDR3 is TGTGCCAGCAGTTTGGCCCGACTGCCGGGCACCCGGGGGTATGGCTACACCTTC. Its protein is CASSLARLPGTRGYGYTF.

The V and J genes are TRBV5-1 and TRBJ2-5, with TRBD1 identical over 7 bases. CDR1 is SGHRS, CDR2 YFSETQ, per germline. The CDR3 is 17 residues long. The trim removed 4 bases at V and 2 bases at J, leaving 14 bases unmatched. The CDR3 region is CASSRGTANRYQETQYF. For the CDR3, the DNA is TGCGCCAGCAGCAGAGGGACAGCCAATAGGTATCAAGAGACCCAGTACTTC.

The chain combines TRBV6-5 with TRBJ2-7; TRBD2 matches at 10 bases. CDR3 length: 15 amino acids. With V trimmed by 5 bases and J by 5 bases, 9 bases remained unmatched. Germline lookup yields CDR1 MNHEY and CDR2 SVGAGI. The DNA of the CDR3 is TGTGCCAGCAGTCCTAGGGGACTAGCGCCAGACGAGCAGTACTTC. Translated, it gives CASSPRGLAPDEQYF.

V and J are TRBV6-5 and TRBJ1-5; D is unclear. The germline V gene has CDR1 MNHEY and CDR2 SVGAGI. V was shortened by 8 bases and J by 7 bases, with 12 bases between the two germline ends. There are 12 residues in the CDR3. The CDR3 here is CASSGFGQPQHF. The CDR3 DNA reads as TGTGCCAGCTCGGGGTTCGGGCAGCCCCAGCATTTT.